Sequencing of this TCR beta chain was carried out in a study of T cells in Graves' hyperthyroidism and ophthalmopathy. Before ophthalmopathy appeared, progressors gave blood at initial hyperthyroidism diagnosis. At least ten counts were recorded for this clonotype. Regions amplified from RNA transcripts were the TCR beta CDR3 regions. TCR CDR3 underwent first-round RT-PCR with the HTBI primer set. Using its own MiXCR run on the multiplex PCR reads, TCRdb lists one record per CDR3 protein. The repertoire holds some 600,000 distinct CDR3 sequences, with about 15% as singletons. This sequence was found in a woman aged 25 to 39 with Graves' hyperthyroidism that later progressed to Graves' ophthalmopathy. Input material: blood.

The CDR3 bases are TGTGCCAGCAGTTTAGGGGGGGCCGGGGCCACTGAAGCTTTCTTT. Its translation: CASSLGGAGATEAFF. The chain employs TRBV28 and TRBJ1-1, with a tentative D call TRBD1 (6 bases). Per germline, CDR1 MDHEN and CDR2 SYDVKM. Deletions cut 2 bases from V and 4 bases from J, with 14 bases between. There are 15 residues in the CDR3.